The 17 T cell receptor beta chains below were found in one sample sequenced in a study of blood T cell repertoires in COVID-19. The data were produced by immunoSEQ multiplex PCR, yet TCRdb's version contains in-frame clones alone and is incomplete. Altogether around 360,000 clones are present, about 90% being singletons, with the ten largest covering 2.5% to 3%. Sequencing was performed on PBMCs or T cells enriched from blood (not recorded which). The source of these receptors is a woman aged 30 to 39 who had recovered from COVID-19.

This clone showed up many times. The chain recombines TRBV6-5 with TRBJ1-1; tentatively, D is TRBD1 (5 bases). Trimming shortened V by 6 bases and J by 1 base, and 12 bases separated the two germline ends. This CDR3 is built from 14 residues. CDR1 is MNHEY and CDR2 is SVGAGI in the germline V gene. The CDR3, as DNA: TGTGCCAGCAGCCGGGGAGGGGAGAACACTGAAGCTTTCTTT. Translated, it gives CASSRGGENTEAFF.

The chain employs TRBV28 and TRBJ1-1; TRBD1 matches 7 bases. This CDR3 has 15 amino acids. After removal of 4 bases from V and 1 base from J, the junction contained 6 bases not matched to a gene. Germline V gene lookup returns CDR1 MDHEN and CDR2 SYDVKM. The CDR3 sequence: CASSSPRQGNTEAFF. CDR3 DNA: TGTGCCAGCAGTTCCCCCAGACAGGGGAACACTGAAGCTTTCTTT.

The chain employs TRBV30 and TRBJ2-2; D is possibly TRBD1 (6 bases). The V end was cut by 2 bases, the J end by 6 bases, with 16 bases between. The CDR3 sequence is 15 residues long. Germline CDR1 GTSNPN, CDR2 SVGIG (reference sequence). The CDR3 sequence: CAWSQGRRKAGELFF. CDR3 in DNA: TGTGCCTGGAGTCAGGGGCGAAGGAAGGCCGGGGAGCTGTTTTTT.

V usage is TRBV24-1 and J usage is TRBJ2-5, with 9 bases fitting TRBD1. The V and J ends lost 4 bases and 4 bases, in that order; junction bases with no gene match: 6. Germline assignment: CDR1 KGHDR and CDR2 SFDVKD. The length of the CDR3 is 15 residues. CDR3 residues: CATSEGTGGRETQYF. CDR3 nucleotides: TGTGCCACCAGTGAGGGCACAGGGGGCCGAGAGACCCAGTACTTC.

The V gene is TRBV7-8, the J gene TRBJ1-2, with 8 bases lining up with TRBD1. V was clipped by 4 bases and J by 4 bases; unmatched bases: 11. CDR3 length: 16 residues. Germline V lookup: CDR1 SGHVS, CDR2 FQNEAQ. Here the CDR3 reads CASSSGTGDAFYGYTF. The CDR3 DNA reads as TGTGCCAGCAGCTCCGGGACAGGAGACGCTTTCTATGGCTACACCTTC.

This chain links TRBV12-2 with TRBJ2-1; the table's D gene call, TRBD1, was not cross checked with the DNA. TRBV12-2 is noted as a pseudogene. This CDR3 region has 19 residues. The CDR3 bases are TGTGCAAGTCGCTTAGCGAATATTTGGACAGGGTCCCTCGGAAATGAGCAGTTCTTC. It encodes CASRLANIWTGSLGNEQFF.

The gene calls are TRBV7-2 and TRBJ2-1, with D maybe TRBD2 (6 bases). Trimming cost V 1 base and J 9 bases, with 16 bases left between them. This CDR3 contains 15 residues. Germline V gene lookup returns CDR1 SGHTA and CDR2 FQGNSA. CDR3 loop: CASSLEVLSAGEQFF. The CDR3 region has the DNA TGTGCCAGCAGCTTAGAGGTACTGTCAGCGGGTGAGCAGTTCTTC.

The V gene is TRBV27, the J gene TRBJ1-2, with no clear D. Looked up from germline, CDR1 is MNHEY and CDR2 is SMNVEV (reference sequence). The CDR3 has 14 residues. V lost 2 bases and J lost 2, with 9 bases in between. The CDR3 sequence is CASSLNVGNYGYTF. In DNA, the CDR3 is TGTGCCAGCAGTTTAAACGTCGGGAACTATGGCTACACCTTC.

The J gene is TRBJ2-2, the V gene TRBV6-4; D is unclear. CDR1 and CDR2 from the germline V gene are MRHNA and SNTAGT. CDR3 size: 13 residues. V was clipped by 5 bases and J by 8 bases, with 12 bases between them. CDR3 amino acids: CASSSHLGGELFF. Here the CDR3 DNA reads TGTGCCAGCAGTTCACACCTCGGGGGGGAGCTGTTTTTT.

This chain connects TRBV11-2 to TRBJ1-2; weak D call: TRBD1 (5 bases). Trimming left V 5 bases short and J 4 bases short, with 11 bases between. CDR3 length: 13 residues. The germline V gene has CDR1 SGHAT and CDR2 FQNNGV. In DNA, the CDR3 is TGTGCCAGCAGCCCATCCGGGGGCTATGGCTACACCTTC. Protein sequence: CASSPSGGYGYTF.

The chain employs TRBV27 and TRBJ2-2; 7 bases fit TRBD2. There are 17 residues in the CDR3. Germline values: CDR1 MNHEY, CDR2 SMNVEV (reference sequence). V was pared by 6 bases and J by 3 bases, with 13 bases of the junction left unmatched. The CDR3 DNA reads TGTGCCAGCAGCCGGATGATACAGCGGGGATACACCGGGGAGCTGTTTTTT. This gives the protein CASSRMIQRGYTGELFF.

This chain connects TRBV7-2 to TRBJ1-4; a possible D gene is TRBD1 (5 bases). The length of the CDR3 is 12 residues. Trimming removed 3 bases from V and 12 bases from J, with 11 bases in between. Germline loops: CDR1 SGHTA, CDR2 FQGNSA. CDR3 loop: CASSFTSRELFF. As DNA, the CDR3 is TGTGCCAGCAGCTTCACTTCCAGGGAACTGTTTTTT.

This clone turned up a few times. The rearrangement uses TRBV25-1 and TRBJ1-3; no firm D call. The length of the CDR3 is 17 residues. Germline V gives CDR1 MGHDK, CDR2 SYGVNS. The V end was cut by 0 bases, the J end by 0 bases, with 12 bases between. CDR3 DNA: TGTGCCAGCAGTGAATATGGAGGGATGAGCTCTGGAAACACCATATATTTT. As protein: CASSEYGGMSSGNTIYF.

This chain connects TRBV20-1 to TRBJ1-4, with TRBD1 matching 10 bases. The CDR3 covers 16 residues. Germline trimming cut 3 bases from V and 8 bases from J; bases unmatched to any gene: 12. CDR1 and CDR2 (germline): DFQATT, SNEGSKA (reference sequence). The CDR3 DNA reads TGCAGTGCTAGTAACCGGGACAGGGGAGGGAGGGAAAAACTGTTTTTT. The encoded protein is CSASNRDRGGREKLFF.

The J gene is TRBJ1-2, the V gene TRBV5-1; maybe TRBD1 (5 bases). From germline, CDR1 is SGHRS and CDR2 YFSETQ. V was trimmed by 0 bases and J by 4 bases, leaving 16 bases between them. CDR3 length equals 16 residues. The CDR3 sequence: CASSLEQGGYGYGYTF. CDR3 nucleotides: TGCGCCAGCAGCTTGGAGCAGGGAGGGTACGGCTATGGCTACACCTTC.

The sample holds one count of this clone. This chain joins TRBV12-3 or TRBV12-4 and TRBJ2-1; D is unclear. The CDR3 consists of 13 residues. V lost 0 bases and J 15 bases, leaving 15 bases between the germline ends. DNA of the CDR3: TGTGCCAGCAGTTTAGCGCGCCCCGTTGGTCCGTTCTTC. Its protein is CASSLARPVGPFF.

V is TRBV3-1 (or the pseudogene TRBV3-2) and J is TRBJ1-2; no firm D call. The CDR3 is made up of 13 amino acids. Per germline, CDR1 LGHDT and CDR2 YNNKEL (reference sequence). V was trimmed by 0 bases and J by 6 bases, leaving 8 bases between them. CDR3 in amino acids: CASSQESVNGYTF. The CDR3 coding sequence is TGTGCCAGCAGCCAAGAGTCAGTTAATGGCTACACCTTC.